This TCR beta chain was obtained from a study of neoadjuvant nivolumab and ipilimumab in lung cancer. Across the study: Nivolumab 3 mg/kg was given days 1, 15 and 29, plus ipilimumab 1 mg/kg day 1 in combination. Study-wide results and caveats: TCR sequencing covered a small number of samples. Only two of four nivolumab-treated tumors gained richness and clonality by surgery. Resected tumors had greater TCR richness and clonality than uninvolved lung.

Assay used: immunoSEQ multiplex PCR; TCRdb lists only in-frame clones, some missing. The sample holds about 28,000 clones, 75% to 80% seen once. In the case of this clone: Its antigen remains unknown.

The germline gives CDR1 SGHVS, CDR2 FQNEAQ. Trimming cost V 3 bases and J 5 bases, with 11 bases left between them. The CDR3 has 13 residues. The rearrangement joins TRBV7-8 to TRBJ2-7; perhaps TRBD2 as D (6 bases). The sequence came from an adult with non-small cell lung cancer. Sequenced here: tumor tissue, sampled after neoadjuvant nivolumab, alone or with ipilimumab, at or shortly before surgery. The CDR3 region has the DNA TGTGCCAGCAGCTTGGACCGGGGGAACGAGCAGTACTTC. Translation: CASSLDRGNEQYF. Combining the CDR3 with reference TRBV7-8 and TRBJ2-7 gives the whole variable domain GAGVSQSPRYKVAKRGQDVALRCDPISGHVSLFWYQQALGQGPEFLTYFQNEAQLDKSGLPSDRFFAERPEGSVSTLKIQRTQQEDSAVYLCASSLDRGNEQYFGPGTRLTVT.